The 4 T cell receptor beta chains presented below share a single source sample, sequenced in a study of cytomegalovirus exposure and HLA in healthy donors. PCR amplification relied on 60 Vbeta primers (plus 13 Jbeta primers). This table comes from immunoSEQ multiplex PCR, and its TCRdb copy is limited to in-frame clones, with some not included. Here the sample spans some 200,000 clones, 79% being singletons. Sequenced: PBMCs. The receptors were sampled from a girl under 18 in good health and CMV-seropositive.

This clone was seen only a few times. The chain couples TRBV7-9 to TRBJ1-5; 8 nucleotides align to TRBD1. With 7 bases clipped from V and 6 bases from J, the junction kept 5 bases outside the gene matches. Germline lookup yields CDR1 SEHNR and CDR2 FQNEAQ (reference sequence). The CDR3 is 13 residues long. CDR3 residues: CASNQGASQPQHF. The CDR3 nucleotides are TGTGCCAGCAACCAGGGGGCCAGTCAGCCCCAGCATTTT.

The V and J genes are TRBV4-3 and TRBJ2-2; 7 nucleotides align to TRBD2. CDR1 LGHNA and CDR2 YSLEER come from the germline V gene. This CDR3 spans 16 amino acids. Germline trimming cut 6 bases from V and 5 bases from J; bases unmatched to any gene: 12. The CDR3 reads CASSSFGGGPTGELFF. CDR3 in DNA: TGCGCCAGCAGTTCCTTTGGCGGGGGACCGACCGGGGAGCTGTTTTTT.

The chain is built from TRBV10-3 and TRBJ2-3; TRBD2 is a possible D gene (5 bases). This CDR3 has 14 amino acids. V shed 2 bases and J shed 0 bases, with 6 bases lying between them. Looked up from germline, CDR1 is ENHRY and CDR2 is SYGVKD. The CDR3 loop is CAISERESTDTQYF. The CDR3 nucleotides read TGTGCCATCAGTGAGCGGGAAAGCACAGATACGCAGTATTTT.

The chain carries TRBV4-1 and TRBJ1-4, with no clear D. This CDR3 comprises 15 residues. Germline V CDR1 and CDR2: MGHRA, YSYEKL. Trimming shortened V by 1 base and J by 8 bases, and 14 bases separated the two germline ends. CDR3 residues: CASSQVVGVGEKLFF. DNA for the CDR3: TGCGCCAGCAGCCAAGTCGTGGGCGTTGGGGAAAAACTGTTTTTT.